The sequence of this T cell receptor (beta chain) was determined in a study of identical twins. CDR1 and CDR2 (germline): SGHDN, FVKESK. This CDR3 is built from 14 residues. V gave up 3 bases and J gave up 0 bases, with 5 bases separating them. One entry per CDR3 protein results from TCRdb running MiXCR on the 5' RACE reads. The sample comprises some 900,000 distinct CDR3 sequences, 9% to 15% of which are singletons, and 1.5% to 2% rests with the top ten. These same records also appear under a second study, on yellow fever vaccine responses in identical twins.

Source material: PBMCs. This TCR was recovered from a woman younger than 35 in good health. The V gene is TRBV14, the J gene TRBJ2-2; no definite D call. The CDR3 DNA follows: TGTGCCAGCAGCCAGCAGACGAACACCGGGGAGCTGTTTTTT. Translated, it gives CASSQQTNTGELFF.